A selection of T cell receptor beta chains follows, all from one sample in a study of blood T cell repertoires in COVID-19. Repertoires were generated with immunoSEQ multiplex PCR, while TCRdb's copy carries only in-frame clones and drops some. This table holds some 200,000 clones, approximately 78% found once. Source material: peripheral blood. These receptors were collected from a woman aged 80 or older with acute or convalescent COVID-19. Each CDR3 is given with its conserved first and last residue.

V	J	CDR3
TRBV7-7	TRBJ2-7	CASSLGQGNAYEQYF
TRBV18	TRBJ2-6	CASSSPGQVTSGANVLTF
TRBV7-2	TRBJ2-3	CASSWDISTDTQYF
TRBV5-4	TRBJ2-5	CASSLTGGKETQYF
TRBV20-1	TRBJ1-1	CSARGDREAFF
TRBV6-5	TRBJ2-1	CASSYGPTGGLGEQFF
TRBV7-5	TRBJ2-7	CARSLLRQEISYEQYF
TRBV6-2/TRBV6-3	TRBJ2-7	CASSYGGTGAYEQYF
TRBV3-1/TRBV3-2	TRBJ1-1	CASSQPPGQGNTEAFF
TRBV28	TRBJ2-7	CASRPRDRGSYEQYF
TRBV10-3	TRBJ2-4	CAISRDVGELNIQYF
TRBV30	TRBJ1-6	CAWSVLSRGESPLHF
TRBV6-6	TRBJ1-2	CASTYRPQGIGGYTF
TRBV28	TRBJ2-7	CASRSTGTYEQYF
TRBV30	TRBJ1-5	CAWSGQDQPQHF
TRBV19	TRBJ1-5	CASRPLRGNQPQHF
TRBV19	TRBJ2-3	CASSIPPGVAGAGDTQYF
TRBV9	TRBJ1-1	CASSVGTATEAFF
TRBV7-2	TRBJ2-1	CASSPSGGGVNEQFF
TRBV28	TRBJ2-1	CASRTSGEGNEQFF
TRBV19	TRBJ2-5	CASSIGPSGRAETQYF
TRBV7-9	TRBJ1-3	CASSLAGGSDTIYF